These T cell receptor beta chains were read from a single sample in a study of shared clonotypes between healthy human individuals. Using immunoSEQ multiplex PCR, the repertoire was profiled, and TCRdb retains in-frame clones only, with some absent. The data contain hundreds of thousands of clones, roughly 98% of them singletons. Sequencing was done on a sample of naive CD8+ T cells sorted from blood. The receptors were sampled from a man younger than 40 in good health. CDR3s include the opening cysteine and the closing phenylalanine or tryptophan. Fields, in order: CDR3 DNA, CDR3 protein, clone size, CDR3 length, D gene, V gene, J gene. The D gene is left open where the match is weak. For some rows the clone size is stated as once, few or many, or as a class when expanded; others skip it.

cdr3_nt: TGCGCCAGCAGCCAAGAGGTAGATTACAATGAGCAGTTCTTC; cdr3_aa: CASSQEVDYNEQFF; clone_size: NA; cdr3_length: 14; d_call: NA; v_call: TRBV4-3; j_call: TRBJ2-1
cdr3_nt: TGTGCCAGCAGCTTAGCGCCCACAGGGGCGGTTCAGCCCCAGCATTTT; cdr3_aa: CASSLAPTGAVQPQHF; clone_size: NA; cdr3_length: 16; d_call: TRBD1; v_call: TRBV7-2; j_call: TRBJ1-5
cdr3_nt: TGTGCCAGCAGTAGAACGGGATTTCAAGAGACCCAGTACTTC; cdr3_aa: CASSRTGFQETQYF; clone_size: NA; cdr3_length: 14; d_call: NA; v_call: TRBV27; j_call: TRBJ2-5
cdr3_nt: TGTGCCACCAGCAGAGTCTACAATGAGCAGTTCTTC; cdr3_aa: CATSRVYNEQFF; clone_size: NA; cdr3_length: 12; d_call: NA; v_call: TRBV15; j_call: TRBJ2-1
cdr3_nt: TGTGCCAGCAATAAAGCGGGAGTAATAAATGAGCAGTTCTTC; cdr3_aa: CASNKAGVINEQFF; clone_size: NA; cdr3_length: 14; d_call: TRBD2; v_call: TRBV27; j_call: TRBJ2-1
cdr3_nt: TGTGCCAGCCCGGGACTAGATTCATCCAATGAGCAGTTCTTC; cdr3_aa: CASPGLDSSNEQFF; clone_size: NA; cdr3_length: 14; d_call: TRBD2; v_call: TRBV2; j_call: TRBJ2-1
cdr3_nt: TGTGCCAGCAGTTTATCGGGAGATTGGAATGAGCAGTTCTTC; cdr3_aa: CASSLSGDWNEQFF; clone_size: once; cdr3_length: 14; d_call: NA; v_call: TRBV27; j_call: TRBJ2-1
cdr3_nt: TGCGCCAGCAAATTTCAGGGCGTCGAGCAGTACTTC; cdr3_aa: CASKFQGVEQYF; clone_size: NA; cdr3_length: 12; d_call: NA; v_call: TRBV10-2; j_call: TRBJ2-7
cdr3_nt: TGCGCCAGCAGCTTCCCACACGGGCGGGAGGATGAGCAGTTCTTC; cdr3_aa: CASSFPHGREDEQFF; clone_size: NA; cdr3_length: 15; d_call: TRBD2; v_call: TRBV5-1; j_call: TRBJ2-1
cdr3_nt: TGTGCCAGCTCATCCGAAAACCCCCTTGGCGAGCAGTACTTC; cdr3_aa: CASSSENPLGEQYF; clone_size: NA; cdr3_length: 14; d_call: NA; v_call: TRBV18; j_call: TRBJ2-7
cdr3_nt: TGTGCCAGCAGGGCCCTCCCCCAGGGGCAGTATTTT; cdr3_aa: CASRALPQGQYF; clone_size: NA; cdr3_length: 12; d_call: NA; v_call: TRBV11-2; j_call: TRBJ2-3
cdr3_nt: TGTGCCAGTAGTGGGGGTGGGGTCTTTGGAAACAATGAGCAGTTCTTC; cdr3_aa: CASSGGGVFGNNEQFF; clone_size: NA; cdr3_length: 16; d_call: NA; v_call: TRBV19; j_call: TRBJ2-1
cdr3_nt: TGTGCCAGCAGTGATCCAGGACAGGGTGATGGAAACAATGAGCAGTTCTTC; cdr3_aa: CASSDPGQGDGNNEQFF; clone_size: NA; cdr3_length: 17; d_call: TRBD1; v_call: TRBV2; j_call: TRBJ2-1
cdr3_nt: TGCGCCAGCAGCCCCCGGCAGCTCTCCTACGAGCAGTACTTC; cdr3_aa: CASSPRQLSYEQYF; clone_size: NA; cdr3_length: 14; d_call: NA; v_call: TRBV5-1; j_call: TRBJ2-7
cdr3_nt: TGCGCCAGCAGGGGGGACAGGGGCACAGATACGCAGTATTTT; cdr3_aa: CASRGDRGTDTQYF; clone_size: NA; cdr3_length: 14; d_call: TRBD1; v_call: TRBV10-2; j_call: TRBJ2-3
cdr3_nt: TGCGCCAGCAGCCAAGATTACAGTCAGGACCCCTACGAGCAGTACTTC; cdr3_aa: CASSQDYSQDPYEQYF; clone_size: NA; cdr3_length: 16; d_call: NA; v_call: TRBV4-3; j_call: TRBJ2-7
cdr3_nt: TGTGCCAGCCTGGGGTCTAGCGGGAGTGGGGCCCGTGAGCAGTTCTTC; cdr3_aa: CASLGSSGSGAREQFF; clone_size: NA; cdr3_length: 16; d_call: TRBD2; v_call: TRBV27; j_call: TRBJ2-1
cdr3_nt: TGTGCCAGCAGCTTCCATCTTTCTCTAGCGGAGGCGGTTTACGAGCAGTACTTC; cdr3_aa: CASSFHLSLAEAVYEQYF; clone_size: once; cdr3_length: 18; d_call: TRBD2; v_call: TRBV7-2; j_call: TRBJ2-7
cdr3_nt: TGTGCCAGCAGCTTGCGACAGGGCAGGGCAGATACGCAGTATTTT; cdr3_aa: CASSLRQGRADTQYF; clone_size: NA; cdr3_length: 15; d_call: TRBD1; v_call: TRBV5-5; j_call: TRBJ2-3
cdr3_nt: TGTGCCAGCTTAGGGACAGACCTATACAATGAGCAGTTCTTC; cdr3_aa: CASLGTDLYNEQFF; clone_size: NA; cdr3_length: 14; d_call: TRBD1; v_call: TRBV28; j_call: TRBJ2-1
cdr3_nt: TGTGCCAGCACACCCGGGACTTCCTACGAGCAGTACTTC; cdr3_aa: CASTPGTSYEQYF; clone_size: NA; cdr3_length: 13; d_call: NA; v_call: TRBV28; j_call: TRBJ2-7
cdr3_nt: TGCGCCAGTTGTATCCTAGCGGACCAAGAGACCCAGTACTTC; cdr3_aa: CASCILADQETQYF; clone_size: NA; cdr3_length: 14; d_call: TRBD2; v_call: TRBV10-2; j_call: TRBJ2-5
cdr3_nt: TGTGCCAGCAGGTCGGGGATCACCGGGGAGCTGTTTTTT; cdr3_aa: CASRSGITGELFF; clone_size: NA; cdr3_length: 13; d_call: NA; v_call: TRBV7-3; j_call: TRBJ2-2
cdr3_nt: TGTGCCAGCAGCCCGATTCAGGTCTACTACGAGCAGTACTTC; cdr3_aa: CASSPIQVYYEQYF; clone_size: NA; cdr3_length: 14; d_call: NA; v_call: TRBV11-1; j_call: TRBJ2-7
cdr3_nt: TGTGCCAGCTCCCACCCGGGTCAGAGACAAGAGACCCAGTACTTC; cdr3_aa: CASSHPGQRQETQYF; clone_size: NA; cdr3_length: 15; d_call: NA; v_call: TRBV18; j_call: TRBJ2-5
cdr3_nt: TGTGCCAGCAGCCACGGGAATCAGCCCCAGCATTTT; cdr3_aa: CASSHGNQPQHF; clone_size: NA; cdr3_length: 12; d_call: NA; v_call: TRBV7-2; j_call: TRBJ1-5
cdr3_nt: TGTGCCAGCTACGGGACTAGCGAACGGACCGGAAACTACGAGCAGTACTTC; cdr3_aa: CASYGTSERTGNYEQYF; clone_size: NA; cdr3_length: 17; d_call: TRBD2; v_call: TRBV11-2; j_call: TRBJ2-7
cdr3_nt: TGTGCCAGCAGTGAAGCCGTAGGGAGGGAGGCTTTCTTT; cdr3_aa: CASSEAVGREAFF; clone_size: NA; cdr3_length: 13; d_call: NA; v_call: TRBV6-1; j_call: TRBJ1-1
cdr3_nt: TGTGCCAGCAGCCCAGGGGGCGCTTGGGAGACCCAGTACTTC; cdr3_aa: CASSPGGAWETQYF; clone_size: NA; cdr3_length: 14; d_call: TRBD1; v_call: TRBV2; j_call: TRBJ2-5
cdr3_nt: TGTGCCAGCAGCTCGGACAGGGTTGAAGAGACCCAGTACTTC; cdr3_aa: CASSSDRVEETQYF; clone_size: NA; cdr3_length: 14; d_call: TRBD1; v_call: TRBV7-8; j_call: TRBJ2-5
cdr3_nt: TGTGCCAGCAGTTACTTTTCAGGGAATACGCAGTATTTT; cdr3_aa: CASSYFSGNTQYF; clone_size: NA; cdr3_length: 13; d_call: NA; v_call: TRBV6-5; j_call: TRBJ2-3
cdr3_nt: TGTGCCAGCATTAAGGGCACTGAAGCTTTCTTT; cdr3_aa: CASIKGTEAFF; clone_size: NA; cdr3_length: 11; d_call: NA; v_call: TRBV25-1; j_call: TRBJ1-1
cdr3_nt: TGTGCCAGCAGTTCACGGGAACGCACAGATACGCAGTATTTT; cdr3_aa: CASSSRERTDTQYF; clone_size: NA; cdr3_length: 14; d_call: NA; v_call: TRBV28; j_call: TRBJ2-3
cdr3_nt: TGTGCCAGCAGCTTGGTACCCCACTACGAGCAGTACTTC; cdr3_aa: CASSLVPHYEQYF; clone_size: once; cdr3_length: 13; d_call: NA; v_call: TRBV5-4; j_call: TRBJ2-7
cdr3_nt: TGTGCCAGCTCACAATTGGACAAGGGCAGGGGCGAGCAGTACTTC; cdr3_aa: CASSQLDKGRGEQYF; clone_size: NA; cdr3_length: 15; d_call: NA; v_call: TRBV18; j_call: TRBJ2-7
cdr3_nt: TGCAGTGCTAGGGGGGTATCGGGCTACACCTTC; cdr3_aa: CSARGVSGYTF; clone_size: NA; cdr3_length: 11; d_call: NA; v_call: TRBV20-1; j_call: TRBJ1-2
cdr3_nt: TGTGCCAGCAGCGGGGATTATAGCAATCAGCCCCAGCATTTT; cdr3_aa: CASSGDYSNQPQHF; clone_size: NA; cdr3_length: 14; d_call: NA; v_call: TRBV9; j_call: TRBJ1-5
cdr3_nt: TGTGCCAGCAGCTTGGGTCTTTCTAGCAATCAGCCCCAGCATTTT; cdr3_aa: CASSLGLSSNQPQHF; clone_size: NA; cdr3_length: 15; d_call: NA; v_call: TRBV5-6; j_call: TRBJ1-5
cdr3_nt: TGTGCCAGCAGCTTAGGTCTATTCCGACGAGGGGGATCGGGCTACGAGCAGTACTTC; cdr3_aa: CASSLGLFRRGGSGYEQYF; clone_size: NA; cdr3_length: 19; d_call: NA; v_call: TRBV7-8; j_call: TRBJ2-7
cdr3_nt: TGCGCCAGTACTGGAGAGTCCTACAATGAGCAGTTCTTC; cdr3_aa: CASTGESYNEQFF; clone_size: NA; cdr3_length: 13; d_call: NA; v_call: TRBV5-1; j_call: TRBJ2-1
cdr3_nt: TGTGCCAGCAGTTTAGGGCTAGCGGGAGGGCCGTATAGTGAGCAGTTCTTC; cdr3_aa: CASSLGLAGGPYSEQFF; clone_size: NA; cdr3_length: 17; d_call: TRBD2; v_call: TRBV28; j_call: TRBJ2-1
cdr3_nt: TGTGCCACCAGCCAAGGGCCAGACTACGACTTCGAGCAGTACTTC; cdr3_aa: CATSQGPDYDFEQYF; clone_size: once; cdr3_length: 15; d_call: NA; v_call: TRBV15; j_call: TRBJ2-7
cdr3_nt: TGTGCCAGTAGTTATAGCAGGACGAACACCGGGGAGCTGTTTTTT; cdr3_aa: CASSYSRTNTGELFF; clone_size: NA; cdr3_length: 15; d_call: NA; v_call: TRBV19; j_call: TRBJ2-2
cdr3_nt: TGTGCCAGCAGACGCCGACAGGGACGCTACGAGCAGTACTTC; cdr3_aa: CASRRRQGRYEQYF; clone_size: NA; cdr3_length: 14; d_call: TRBD1; v_call: TRBV28; j_call: TRBJ2-7
cdr3_nt: TGTGCCAGCAGTGAGAGGCTCCTATCAGCGGTTCCTCGATATACGCAGTATTTT; cdr3_aa: CASSERLLSAVPRYTQYF; clone_size: NA; cdr3_length: 18; d_call: NA; v_call: TRBV2; j_call: TRBJ2-3
cdr3_nt: TGTGCCAGCAGCTTAGGGGCAGGGCTTAAGGCAGATACGCAGTATTTT; cdr3_aa: CASSLGAGLKADTQYF; clone_size: once; cdr3_length: 16; d_call: NA; v_call: TRBV7-2; j_call: TRBJ2-3